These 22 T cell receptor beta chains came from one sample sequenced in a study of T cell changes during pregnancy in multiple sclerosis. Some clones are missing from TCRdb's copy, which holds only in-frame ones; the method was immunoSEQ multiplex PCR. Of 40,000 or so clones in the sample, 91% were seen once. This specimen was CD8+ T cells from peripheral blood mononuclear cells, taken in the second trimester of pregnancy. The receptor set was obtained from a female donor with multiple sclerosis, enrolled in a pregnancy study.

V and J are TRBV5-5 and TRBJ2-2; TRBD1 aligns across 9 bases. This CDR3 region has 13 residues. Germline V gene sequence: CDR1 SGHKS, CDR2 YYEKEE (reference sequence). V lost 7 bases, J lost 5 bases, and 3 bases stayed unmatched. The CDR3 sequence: CASWTGETGELFF. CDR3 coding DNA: TGTGCCAGCTGGACAGGGGAGACCGGGGAGCTGTTTTTT.

CDR3 region: CASSTPLLADYTF. CDR3 sequence (DNA): TGTGCCAGCTCTACCCCCCTATTAGCCGACTACACCTTC. The chain links TRBV18 to TRBJ1-2; no clear D. Trimming stripped 6 bases from V and 10 bases from J, with 18 bases between. CDR3 length: 13 residues. The germline CDR1 and CDR2 sequences are KGHSH and LQKENI.

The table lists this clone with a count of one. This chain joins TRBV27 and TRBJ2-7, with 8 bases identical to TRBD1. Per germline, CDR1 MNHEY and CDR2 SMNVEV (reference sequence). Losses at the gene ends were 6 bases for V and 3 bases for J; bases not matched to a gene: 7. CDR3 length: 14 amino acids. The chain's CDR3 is CASSFDRGGYEQYF. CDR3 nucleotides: TGTGCCAGCAGCTTCGACAGGGGTGGCTACGAGCAGTACTTC.

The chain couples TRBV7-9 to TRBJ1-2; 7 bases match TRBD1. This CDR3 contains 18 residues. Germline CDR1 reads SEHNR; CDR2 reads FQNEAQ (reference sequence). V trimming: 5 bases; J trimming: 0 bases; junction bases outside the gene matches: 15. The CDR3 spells CASSPTTGNVHPNYGYTF. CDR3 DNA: TGTGCCAGCAGCCCAACGACAGGGAACGTCCACCCTAACTATGGCTACACCTTC.

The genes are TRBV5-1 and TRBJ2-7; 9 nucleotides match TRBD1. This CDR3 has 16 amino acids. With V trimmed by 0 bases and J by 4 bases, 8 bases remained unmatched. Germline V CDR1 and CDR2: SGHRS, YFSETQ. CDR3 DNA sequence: TGCGCCAGCAGCTTGGTCCCCGGACAGGGGATATACGAGCAGTACTTC. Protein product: CASSLVPGQGIYEQYF.

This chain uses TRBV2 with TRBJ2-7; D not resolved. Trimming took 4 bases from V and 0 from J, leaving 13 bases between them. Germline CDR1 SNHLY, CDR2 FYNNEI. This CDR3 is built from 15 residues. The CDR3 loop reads CASSAVPMVSYEQYF. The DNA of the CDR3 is TGTGCCAGCAGTGCGGTGCCTATGGTCTCCTACGAGCAGTACTTC.

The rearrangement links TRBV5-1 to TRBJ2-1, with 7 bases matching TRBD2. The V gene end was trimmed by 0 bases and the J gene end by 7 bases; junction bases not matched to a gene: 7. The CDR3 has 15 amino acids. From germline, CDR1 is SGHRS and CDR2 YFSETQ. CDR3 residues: CASSLAGLGLNEQFF. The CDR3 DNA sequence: TGCGCCAGCAGCTTGGCTGGACTAGGTCTTAATGAGCAGTTCTTC. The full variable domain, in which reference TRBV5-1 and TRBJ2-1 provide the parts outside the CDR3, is KAGVTQTPRYLIKTRGQQVTLSCSPISGHRSVSWYQQTPGQGLQFLFEYFSETQRNKGNFPGRFSGRQFSNSRSEMNVSTLELGDSALYLCASSLAGLGLNEQFFGPGTRLTVL.

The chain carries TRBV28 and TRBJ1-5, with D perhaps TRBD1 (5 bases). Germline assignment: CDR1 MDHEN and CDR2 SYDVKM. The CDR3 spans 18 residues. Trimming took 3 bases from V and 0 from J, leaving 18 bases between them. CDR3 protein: CASSFPPDRSFSNQPQHF. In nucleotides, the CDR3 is TGTGCCAGCAGTTTCCCTCCCGACAGAAGCTTTAGCAATCAGCCCCAGCATTTT.

CDR3 amino acids: CASGDAQGTDYGYTF. CDR3 coding DNA: TGTGCCAGCGGAGACGCACAGGGTACGGATTATGGCTACACCTTC. The chain is built from TRBV27 and TRBJ1-2, with D possibly TRBD1 on 6 matching bases. The V gene lost 8 bases and the J gene lost 5 bases, with 21 bases spanning the gap. Germline V CDR1 and CDR2: MNHEY, SMNVEV (reference sequence). The CDR3 is 15 amino acids.

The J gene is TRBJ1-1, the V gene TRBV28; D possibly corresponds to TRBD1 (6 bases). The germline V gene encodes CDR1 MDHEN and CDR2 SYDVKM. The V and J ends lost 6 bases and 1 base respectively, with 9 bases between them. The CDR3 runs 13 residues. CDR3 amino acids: CASRIQGNTEAFF. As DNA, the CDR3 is TGTGCCAGCAGGATACAGGGGAACACTGAAGCTTTCTTT.

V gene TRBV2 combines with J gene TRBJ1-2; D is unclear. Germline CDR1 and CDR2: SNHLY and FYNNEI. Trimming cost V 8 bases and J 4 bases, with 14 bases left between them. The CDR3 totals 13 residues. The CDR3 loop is CASASEVPYGYTF. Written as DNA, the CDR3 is TGTGCCAGCGCTTCGGAGGTCCCCTATGGCTACACCTTC.

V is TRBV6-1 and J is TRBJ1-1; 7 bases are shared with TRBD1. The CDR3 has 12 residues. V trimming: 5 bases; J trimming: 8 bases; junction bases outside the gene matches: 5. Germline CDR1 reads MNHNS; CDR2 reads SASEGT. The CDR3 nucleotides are TGTGCCAGCAGTCGGACAGGACTAGAAGCTTTCTTT. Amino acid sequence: CASSRTGLEAFF.

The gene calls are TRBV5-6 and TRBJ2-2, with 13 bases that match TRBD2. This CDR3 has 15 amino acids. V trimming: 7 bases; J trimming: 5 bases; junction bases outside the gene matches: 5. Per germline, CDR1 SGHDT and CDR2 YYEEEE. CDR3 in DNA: TGTGCCAGCTCCGGGACTAGCGGGGTTACCGGGGAGCTGTTTTTT. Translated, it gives CASSGTSGVTGELFF.

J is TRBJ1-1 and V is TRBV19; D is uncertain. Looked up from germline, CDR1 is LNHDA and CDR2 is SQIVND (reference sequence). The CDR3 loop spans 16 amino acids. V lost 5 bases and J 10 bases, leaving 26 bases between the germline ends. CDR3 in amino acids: CASSFRDVGPLPGAFF. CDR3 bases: TGTGCCAGTAGTTTCCGCGACGTAGGCCCCTTACCAGGAGCTTTCTTT.

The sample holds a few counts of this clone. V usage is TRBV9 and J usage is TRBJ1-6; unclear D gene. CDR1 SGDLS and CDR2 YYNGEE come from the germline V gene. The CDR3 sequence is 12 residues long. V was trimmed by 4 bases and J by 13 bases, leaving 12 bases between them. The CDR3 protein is CASSPGMPPLHF. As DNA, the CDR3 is TGTGCCAGCAGCCCCGGGATGCCCCCCCTCCACTTT.

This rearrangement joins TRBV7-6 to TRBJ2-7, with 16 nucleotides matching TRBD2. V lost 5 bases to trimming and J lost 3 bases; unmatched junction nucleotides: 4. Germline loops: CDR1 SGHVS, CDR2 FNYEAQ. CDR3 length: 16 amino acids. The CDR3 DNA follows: TGTGCCAGCAGCCCGGGACTAGCGGGAGGGTACTACGAGCAGTACTTC. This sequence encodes CASSPGLAGGYYEQYF.

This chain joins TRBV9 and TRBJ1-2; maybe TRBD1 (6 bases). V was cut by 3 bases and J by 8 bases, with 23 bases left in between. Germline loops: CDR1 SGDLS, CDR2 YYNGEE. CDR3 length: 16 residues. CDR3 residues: CASSAKPWDNQDGYTF. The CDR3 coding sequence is TGTGCCAGCAGCGCGAAACCATGGGACAACCAGGACGGCTACACCTTC.

The CDR3 sequence is CASGTSGSGQEQFF. In DNA form, the CDR3 reads TGTGCCAGTGGGACTAGCGGTTCGGGTCAGGAGCAGTTCTTC. The gene calls are TRBV6-4 and TRBJ2-1; 11 bases fit TRBD2. Germline CDR1 MRHNA, CDR2 SNTAGT. V shed 9 bases and J 10 bases; nucleotides not matched to a gene: 11. The CDR3 loop spans 14 amino acids.

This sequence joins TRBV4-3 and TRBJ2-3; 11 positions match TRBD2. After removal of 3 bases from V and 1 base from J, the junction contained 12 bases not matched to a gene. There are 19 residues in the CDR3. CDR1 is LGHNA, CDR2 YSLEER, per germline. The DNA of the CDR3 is TGCGCCAGCAGCCAGAGGGAGACTAGCGGGGCCATACGCACAGATACGCAGTATTTT. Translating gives CASSQRETSGAIRTDTQYF.

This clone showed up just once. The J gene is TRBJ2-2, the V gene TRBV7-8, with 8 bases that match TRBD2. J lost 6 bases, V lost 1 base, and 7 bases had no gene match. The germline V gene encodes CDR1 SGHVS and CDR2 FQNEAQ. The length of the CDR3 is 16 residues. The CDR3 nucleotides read TGTGCCAGCAGCTTAGTGCGGGGGGAGGCGGCCGGGGAGCTGTTTTTT. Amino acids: CASSLVRGEAAGELFF. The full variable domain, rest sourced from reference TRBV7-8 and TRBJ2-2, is GAGVSQSPRYKVAKRGQDVALRCDPISGHVSLFWYQQALGQGPEFLTYFQNEAQLDKSGLPSDRFFAERPEGSVSTLKIQRTQQEDSAVYLCASSLVRGEAAGELFFGEGSRLTVL.

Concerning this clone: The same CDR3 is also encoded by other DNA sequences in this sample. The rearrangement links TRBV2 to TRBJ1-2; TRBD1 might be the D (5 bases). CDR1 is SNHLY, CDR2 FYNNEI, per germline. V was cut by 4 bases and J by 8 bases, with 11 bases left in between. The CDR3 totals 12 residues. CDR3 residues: CASSASGYGYTF. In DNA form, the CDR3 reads TGTGCCAGCAGTGCCTCAGGGTACGGCTACACCTTC.

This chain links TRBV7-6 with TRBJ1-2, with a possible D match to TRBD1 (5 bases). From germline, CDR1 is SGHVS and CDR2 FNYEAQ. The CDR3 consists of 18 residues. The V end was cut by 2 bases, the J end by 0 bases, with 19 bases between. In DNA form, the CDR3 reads TGTGCCAGCAGCTTATTACAATCCGGCGAAGGGGCTAACTATGGCTACACCTTC. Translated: CASSLLQSGEGANYGYTF.